This paragraph covers one TCR beta chain sequence. This record belongs to a study of shared T cell receptors in the human thymus. The V and J ends lost 5 bases and 5 bases respectively, with 8 bases between them. This CDR3 contains 11 residues. Germline V gene lookup returns CDR1 DFQATT and CDR2 SNEGSKA (reference sequence). The data were produced by immunoSEQ multiplex PCR, yet TCRdb's version contains in-frame clones alone and is incomplete. The repertoire holds about 660,000 clones, with roughly 88% as singletons. These data were also reused for a study on human thymus T cells. In that study: Thymus tissue was removed during corrective cardiac surgery.

The sequencing sample was made of thymocytes. This chain joins TRBV20-1 and TRBJ2-3; D is unclear. The sequence came from a boy less than two years old with a congenital heart defect. The CDR3 DNA reads TGCAGTGCTTCACCAGGAGATACGCAGTATTTT. Translated, it gives CSASPGDTQYF.